Listed here are 15 T cell receptor beta chains from one sample, sequenced in a study of T cell changes during pregnancy in multiple sclerosis. This table comes from immunoSEQ multiplex PCR, and its TCRdb copy is limited to in-frame clones, with some not included. The data hold about 57,000 clones, with 92% observed a single time. The sequencing here drew on CD4+ T cells from peripheral blood mononuclear cells, taken in the second trimester of pregnancy. These receptors originate from a female donor with multiple sclerosis, enrolled in a pregnancy study.

The V gene is TRBV10-3, the J gene TRBJ2-3; 8 bases line up with TRBD1. Looked up from germline, CDR1 is ENHRY and CDR2 is SYGVKD. The CDR3 loop spans 14 amino acids. The junction had 4 bases not matched to a gene; V was cut back by 6 bases and J by 2 bases. CDR3 loop: CAISLGQATDTQYF. CDR3 DNA sequence: TGTGCCATCAGCTTGGGACAGGCCACAGATACGCAGTATTTT.

The rearrangement links TRBV9 to TRBJ1-5; D is unclear. The CDR3 is 14 amino acids. Germline CDR1 is SGDLS and CDR2 is YYNGEE. Trimming removed 0 bases from V and 7 bases from J, with 11 bases in between. CDR3 sequence reads: CASSVDPQRQPQHF. The CDR3 region has the DNA TGTGCCAGCAGCGTAGATCCGCAGAGGCAGCCCCAGCATTTT.

The chain uses TRBV5-1 and TRBJ2-2, with TRBD1 identical over 7 bases. CDR3 length equals 15 residues. Germline CDR1 and CDR2: SGHRS and YFSETQ. V lost 2 bases and J lost 6; bases outside the gene matches: 7. The CDR3 DNA is TGCGCCAGCAGCTTCAGAGGGGGCGGCGCCGGGGAGCTGTTTTTT. This codes for CASSFRGGGAGELFF.

The V and J genes are TRBV2 and TRBJ1-1, with 7 nucleotides matching TRBD1. After removal of 8 bases from V and 0 bases from J, the junction contained 0 bases not matched to a gene. The CDR3 totals 12 residues. The germline V gene encodes CDR1 SNHLY and CDR2 FYNNEI. CDR3 protein: CASGTVNTEAFF. Written as DNA, the CDR3 is TGTGCCAGCGGGACAGTGAACACTGAAGCTTTCTTT.

This chain links TRBV27 with TRBJ1-1; 8 bases match TRBD1. The junction had 9 bases not matched to a gene; V was cut back by 7 bases and J by 2 bases. The CDR3 contains 15 residues. CDR1 and CDR2 from the germline V gene are MNHEY and SMNVEV (reference sequence). CDR3 protein: CASKRSDRGNTEAFF. CDR3 nucleotide sequence: TGTGCCAGCAAACGCTCCGACAGGGGCAACACTGAAGCTTTCTTT.

The gene calls are TRBV21-1 and TRBJ1-2; the DNA was not used to check the table's D call, TRBD1. TRBV21-1 is reported as a pseudogene. The CDR3 covers 15 residues. The CDR3 region has the DNA TGTGCCAGCAGCTTACGGACAGGGAAGCCCTATGGCTACACCTTC. Residues: CASSLRTGKPYGYTF.

The chain uses TRBV2 and TRBJ2-7; a weak D match, TRBD2 (6 bases). The germline V gene has CDR1 SNHLY and CDR2 FYNNEI. The length of the CDR3 is 13 residues. V was cut by 6 bases and J by 9 bases, with 18 bases left in between. This CDR3 is CASSEVEGGVQYF. CDR3 bases: TGTGCCAGCAGCGAGGTAGAGGGAGGAGTGCAGTACTTC.

The chain links TRBV27 to TRBJ1-4, with a weak D call TRBD1 (6 bases). Germline V gene sequence: CDR1 MNHEY, CDR2 SMNVEV (reference sequence). The CDR3 contains 18 residues. V was clipped by 2 bases and J by 0 bases, with 16 bases between them. CDR3 protein: CASSLRGGQAATNEKLFF. The CDR3 DNA sequence: TGTGCCAGCAGTTTACGGGGGGGGCAGGCTGCAACTAATGAAAAACTGTTTTTT.

The chain employs TRBV19 and TRBJ2-2; 7 bases map to TRBD1. The CDR3 sequence is 16 residues long. Germline CDR1 and CDR2: LNHDA and SQIVND (reference sequence). Germline trimming cut 6 bases from V and 1 base from J; bases unmatched to any gene: 8. The CDR3: CASSPYGTVNTGELFF. The CDR3 coding sequence is TGTGCCAGTAGCCCGTATGGGACAGTGAACACCGGGGAGCTGTTTTTT.

The chain uses TRBV5-1 and TRBJ1-3; 7 positions agree with TRBD1. The CDR3 covers 16 residues. Germline CDR1 is SGHRS and CDR2 is YFSETQ. The ends lost 4 bases at V and 4 bases at J; junction bases unmatched: 11. The CDR3 loop is CASSPGYGTAGNTIYF. The CDR3 DNA reads as TGCGCCAGCAGCCCCGGATACGGGACAGCAGGAAACACCATATATTTT.

V gene TRBV30 combines with J gene TRBJ1-3, with D unresolved. Germline values: CDR1 GTSNPN, CDR2 SVGIG (reference sequence). The V end lost 3 bases, the J end lost 4 bases, and 22 bases lay between the germline ends. The CDR3 spans 17 residues. Written as DNA, the CDR3 is TGTGCCTGGAGCCTCCCGCGGAGCATCCCCGCGGGAAACACCATATATTTT. Translation: CAWSLPRSIPAGNTIYF.

The genes are TRBV19 and TRBJ1-6; D unclear. This CDR3 comprises 13 residues. The germline V gene encodes CDR1 LNHDA and CDR2 SQIVND (reference sequence). Trimming took 10 bases from V and 5 from J, leaving 12 bases between them. The CDR3 here is CATQTGNNSPLHF. CDR3 nucleotides: TGTGCCACCCAGACGGGAAATAATTCACCCCTCCACTTT.

The V and J genes are TRBV6-6 and TRBJ2-7; 12 bases match TRBD2. The ends lost 7 bases at V and 4 bases at J; junction bases unmatched: 2. Germline loops: CDR1 MNHNY, CDR2 SVGAGI (reference sequence). The CDR3 extends over 13 amino acids. CDR3 sequence reads: CASTGLAGYEQYF. For the CDR3, the DNA is TGTGCCAGCACGGGACTAGCGGGTTACGAGCAGTACTTC.

In nucleotides, the CDR3 is TGTGCCAGCAGCTTAAGAATTGGGGCCATCCAAGAGACCCAGTACTTC. It specifies CASSLRIGAIQETQYF. This rearrangement joins TRBV5-6 to TRBJ2-5, with D tentatively TRBD1 (5 bases). The CDR3 has 16 amino acids. Between the trimmed V and J ends, which lost 2 bases and 1 base, there was a span of 15 bases. Germline lookup yields CDR1 SGHDT and CDR2 YYEEEE.

The rearrangement joins TRBV7-9 to TRBJ1-1; a weak D match, TRBD1 (6 bases). The length of the CDR3 is 15 residues. The V gene lost 5 bases and the J gene lost 0 bases, with 13 bases spanning the gap. CDR1 and CDR2 (germline): SEHNR, FQNEAQ (reference sequence). CDR3 amino acids: CASSVLRGMNTEAFF. DNA of the CDR3: TGTGCCAGCAGCGTCCTCAGGGGAATGAACACTGAAGCTTTCTTT.